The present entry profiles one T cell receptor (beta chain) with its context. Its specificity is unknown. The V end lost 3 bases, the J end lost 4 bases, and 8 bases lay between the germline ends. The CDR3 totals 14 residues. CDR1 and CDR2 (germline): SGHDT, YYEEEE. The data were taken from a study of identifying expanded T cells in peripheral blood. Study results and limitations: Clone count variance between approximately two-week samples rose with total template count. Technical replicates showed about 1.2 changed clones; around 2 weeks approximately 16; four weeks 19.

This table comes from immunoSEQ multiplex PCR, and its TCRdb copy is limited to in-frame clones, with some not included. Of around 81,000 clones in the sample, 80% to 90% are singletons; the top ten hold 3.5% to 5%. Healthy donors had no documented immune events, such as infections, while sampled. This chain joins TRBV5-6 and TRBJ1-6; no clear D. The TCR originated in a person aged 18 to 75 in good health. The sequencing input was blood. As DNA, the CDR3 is TGTGCCAGCAGCTCGACGGATTATAATTCACCCCTCCACTTT. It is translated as CASSSTDYNSPLHF.